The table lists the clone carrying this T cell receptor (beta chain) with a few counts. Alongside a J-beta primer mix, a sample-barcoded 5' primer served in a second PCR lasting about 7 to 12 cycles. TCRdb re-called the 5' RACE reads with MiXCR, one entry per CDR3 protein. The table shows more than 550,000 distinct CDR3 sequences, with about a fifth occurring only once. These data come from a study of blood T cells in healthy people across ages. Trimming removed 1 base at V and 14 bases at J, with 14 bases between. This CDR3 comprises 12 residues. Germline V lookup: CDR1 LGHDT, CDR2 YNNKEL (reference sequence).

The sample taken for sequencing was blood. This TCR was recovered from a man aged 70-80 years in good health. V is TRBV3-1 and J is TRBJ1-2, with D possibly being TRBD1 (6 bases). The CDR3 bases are TGTGCCAGCAGCCAAGGATGGGAGGGGGAAACCTTC. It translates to CASSQGWEGETF.